This T cell receptor (beta chain) was observed in a study of shared clonotypes between healthy human individuals. About the study: Ranging from 18 to 49 in age, donors were a couple of women and a few men.

Trimming took 4 bases from V and 2 from J; bases not matched to a gene: 9. Per germline, CDR1 SGDLS and CDR2 YYNGEE. The CDR3 is 17 residues long. The method was immunoSEQ multiplex PCR; TCRdb's version includes in-frame clones alone and lacks a portion of them. The sample shows a few hundred thousand clones, over 65% of them seen only once. The study's findings and limits: The expectation was that sequencing depth would affect clonotype sharing among donors. Clonotypes shared by all four donors outscored non-shared clonotypes in generation probability.

The sample holds many counts of this clone. Its antigen is still unknown. The receptor comes from a man aged 25 to 40 in good health. The chain uses TRBV9 and TRBJ2-6; 7 positions agree with TRBD1. The specimen was memory CD4+ T cells sorted from blood. Subset described: CD45RA-negative fraction. CDR3 coding DNA: TGTGCCAGCAGCCTAAGACAGGGTCTTCCTGGGGCCAACGTCCTGACTTTC. The encoded protein is CASSLRQGLPGANVLTF. The full variable domain, rest sourced from reference TRBV9 and TRBJ2-6, is DSGVTQTPKHLITATGQRVTLRCSPRSGDLSVYWYQQSLDQGLQFLIQYYNGEERAKGNILERFSAQQFPDLHSELNLSSLELGDSALYFCASSLRQGLPGANVLTFGAGSRLTVL.